These 19 T cell receptor beta chains were all obtained from the same sample, sequenced in a study of T-cell memory formation after mild COVID-19. TCRdb independently ran MiXCR on the 5' RACE reads; one entry per CDR3 protein. Among 350,000 to 550,000 distinct CDR3 sequences listed, about a sixth were seen once. The sample consisted of PBMCs or a T cell subset sorted from them (not recorded which). These receptors were obtained from a young man who had mild COVID-19 (a few samples of this study predate the infection). Cell type and time point are not known.

This clonotype was counted at least ten times. One junction end does not reproduce the germline sequence, and a read error may be involved. The V and J genes are TRBV3-1 and TRBJ2-1; TRBD2 agrees at 7 bases. Looked up from germline, CDR1 is LGHDT and CDR2 is YNNKEL (reference sequence). The CDR3 runs to 14 residues. The CDR3 here is CASSLTASGDEKFF. CDR3 nucleotide sequence: TGTGCCAGCAGCTTGACAGCTAGCGGTGATGAGAAGTTCTTC.

The table lists this clonotype with many counts. V and J are TRBV28 and TRBJ2-3, with a possible D match to TRBD2 (6 bases). Germline values: CDR1 MDHEN, CDR2 SYDVKM. This CDR3 region has 15 residues. Trimming pared 8 bases from V and 3 bases from J, leaving 18 bases between. CDR3 in DNA: TGTGCCAGCCCCCCGAGGAGGGTGGGGACAGATACGCAGTATTTT. Protein product: CASPPRRVGTDTQYF.

A word on this clonotype: This may be a read error: a much more frequent sequence differs by one nucleotide. CDR3 protein: CASSPHGGNYGYTF. CDR3 in DNA: TGCGCCAGCAGCCCTCATGGGGGGAACTATGGCTACACCTTC. The rearrangement links TRBV4-3 to TRBJ1-2, with D tentatively TRBD1 (5 bases). CDR3 length equals 14 residues. Germline V gives CDR1 LGHNA, CDR2 YSLEER. The ends were cut back, 4 bases at V and 2 bases at J, with 11 bases in the middle.

This clonotype was picked up a small number of times. The J gene is TRBJ2-5, the V gene TRBV7-2, with TRBD2 identical over 7 bases. The germline gives CDR1 SGHTA, CDR2 FQGNSA. CDR3 length equals 17 residues. V was pared by 3 bases and J by 2 bases, with 12 bases of the junction left unmatched. The CDR3 DNA is TGTGCCAGCAGCTTCGTGGGTGGTGGCGGGGGACAAGAGACCCAGTACTTC. It translates to CASSFVGGGGGQETQYF.

This clonotype was seen only a few times. The chain joins TRBV28 to TRBJ2-1; D call uncertain. CDR1 and CDR2 from the germline V gene are MDHEN and SYDVKM. The CDR3 extends over 13 amino acids. V was shortened by 10 bases and J by 1 base, with 11 bases between the two germline ends. DNA for the CDR3: TGTGCCACATCGGGTCAGTCCTACAATGAGCAGTTCTTC. This translates into CATSGQSYNEQFF.

The chain is built from TRBV20-1 and TRBJ1-5, with a weak D call TRBD1 (6 bases). Trimming stripped 6 bases from V and 7 bases from J, with 16 bases between. In germline, CDR1 is DFQATT, CDR2 SNEGSKA (reference sequence). The CDR3 runs to 13 residues. This chain's CDR3 is CSAPGGQGQPQHF. Here the CDR3 DNA reads TGCAGTGCCCCGGGAGGGCAGGGGCAGCCCCAGCATTTT.

This chain uses TRBV7-9 with TRBJ2-5, with TRBD2 matching over 7 bases. This CDR3 has 17 amino acids. The germline V gene encodes CDR1 SEHNR and CDR2 FQNEAQ (reference sequence). V lost 11 bases to trimming and J lost 3 bases; unmatched junction nucleotides: 21. The chain's CDR3 is CAVSLWPLGGGKETQYF. The CDR3 region has the DNA TGTGCCGTCAGCTTATGGCCGCTGGGCGGGGGAAAAGAGACCCAGTACTTC.

J is TRBJ2-1 and V is TRBV6-5; either TRBD1 or TRBD2 may supply D (5 bases each). Germline lookup yields CDR1 MNHEY and CDR2 SVGAGI. The CDR3 covers 13 residues. Trimming removed 6 bases at V and 2 bases at J, with 8 bases between. In DNA form, the CDR3 reads TGTGCCAGCAGACCGGGACCCTACAATGAGCAGTTCTTC. Protein: CASRPGPYNEQFF.

The chain joins TRBV4-1 to TRBJ2-5; D might be TRBD1 or TRBD2, each matching 6 bases. The CDR3 has 14 residues. Per the germline V gene, CDR1 is MGHRA and CDR2 is YSYEKL. Between the trimmed V and J ends, which lost 5 bases and 5 bases, there was a span of 15 bases. This chain's CDR3 is CASSVSEGDETQYF. The CDR3 DNA follows: TGCGCCAGCAGCGTTTCGGAGGGGGACGAGACCCAGTACTTC.

J is TRBJ1-5 and V is TRBV7-2; unclear D gene. CDR1 and CDR2 (germline): SGHTA, FQGNSA. Trimming removed 4 bases at V and 7 bases at J, with 11 bases between. The CDR3 runs to 13 residues. CDR3 DNA sequence: TGTGCCAGCAGCTCAAGAACGGAGCAGCCCCAGCATTTT. Its translation is CASSSRTEQPQHF.

This chain uses TRBV4-3 with TRBJ2-7, with D perhaps matching TRBD1 (5 bases). V shed 0 bases and J shed 0 bases, with 18 bases lying between them. Germline assignment: CDR1 LGHNA and CDR2 YSLEER. There are 18 residues in the CDR3. CDR3 sequence reads: CASSQDPGVGRDSYEQYV. Written as DNA, the CDR3 is TGCGCCAGCAGCCAAGATCCCGGCGTGGGCAGGGACTCCTACGAGCAGTACGTC.

The chain combines TRBV5-1 with TRBJ2-3; D perhaps matches TRBD2 (6 bases). The V end lost 5 bases, the J end lost 2 bases, and 12 bases lay between the germline ends. Germline V gene data show CDR1 as SGHRS and CDR2 as YFSETQ. The CDR3 totals 14 residues. The CDR3 bases are TGCGCCAGCAGGGAGGGCTCCTACACAGATACGCAGTATTTT. Its translation is CASREGSYTDTQYF. Filled out from reference TRBV5-1 and TRBJ2-3, the complete variable domain reads KAGVTQTPRYLIKTRGQQVTLSCSPISGHRSVSWYQQTPGQGLQFLFEYFSETQRNKGNFPGRFSGRQFSNSRSEMNVSTLELGDSALYLCASREGSYTDTQYFGPGTRLTVL.

The gene calls are TRBV12-3 or TRBV12-4 and TRBJ2-1, with 10 positions matching TRBD2. V trimming: 2 bases; J trimming: 3 bases; junction bases outside the gene matches: 10. The CDR3 covers 18 residues. The CDR3 sequence is CASSLRTRGLAIYNEQFF. The CDR3 nucleotides are TGTGCCAGCAGTTTAAGGACGAGGGGACTAGCGATCTACAATGAGCAGTTCTTC.

This clonotype was counted between two and nine times. This sequence joins TRBV10-2 and TRBJ2-7, with 7 bases identical to TRBD2. V shed 4 bases and J 2 bases; nucleotides not matched to a gene: 11. The CDR3 runs 16 residues. Germline-derived CDR1 and CDR2 are WSHSY and SAAADI. In nucleotides, the CDR3 is TGCGCCAGCAGTGGTTCCCCCGGGGGACTACCCTACGAGCAGTACGTC. Translated, it gives CASSGSPGGLPYEQYV.

The chain uses TRBV2 and TRBJ1-1; D uncertain. The CDR3 runs to 13 residues. Germline loops: CDR1 SNHLY, CDR2 FYNNEI. The V end was cut by 6 bases, the J end by 5 bases, with 13 bases between. This chain's CDR3 is CASRSTPDTEAFF. The CDR3 DNA follows: TGTGCCAGCAGGTCGACCCCTGATACTGAAGCTTTCTTT.

This clonotype was seen a few times. The rearrangement joins TRBV4-2 to TRBJ2-5; tentative D call: TRBD1 (7 bases). The V gene's germline CDR1 is LGHNA and CDR2 YNFKEQ. Trimming left V 4 bases short and J 4 bases short, with 22 bases between. CDR3 length equals 17 residues. CDR3 nucleotide sequence: TGTGCCAGCAGCCGGACGGGGCCAGGGGGGTCTTCAGAGACCCAGTACTTC. Residues: CASSRTGPGGSSETQYF.

This clonotype was counted between two and nine times. The chain couples TRBV28 to TRBJ2-2; D possibly corresponds to TRBD1 (6 bases). Deletions cut 5 bases from V and 4 bases from J, with 17 bases between. The CDR3 is made up of 16 amino acids. Germline CDR1 is MDHEN and CDR2 is SYDVKM. The CDR3 DNA is TGTGCCAGCAGTGCAACCACAGGGCTCGGCACCGGGGAGCTGTTTTTT. This encodes CASSATTGLGTGELFF. Full variable domain (rest looked up from reference TRBV28 and TRBJ2-2): DVKVTQSSRYLVKRTGEKVFLECVQDMDHENMFWYRQDPGLGLRLIYFSYDVKMKEKGDIPEGYSVSREKKERFSLILESASTNQTSMYLCASSATTGLGTGELFFGEGSRLTVL.

This chain connects TRBV6-2 or TRBV6-3 to TRBJ2-5; possibly TRBD2 for D (6 bases). Germline loops: CDR1 MNHEY, CDR2 SVGEGT. Trimming removed 7 bases from V and 1 base from J, with 16 bases in between. This CDR3 has 15 residues. DNA for the CDR3: TGTGCCAGCAAGCGGGCAGGAGGATCCCAAGAGACCCAGTACTTC. This encodes CASKRAGGSQETQYF.

This chain connects TRBV7-6 to TRBJ2-7, with a weak D call TRBD1 (6 bases). Germline CDR1 reads SGHVS; CDR2 reads FNYEAQ. The CDR3 length is 16 residues. Trimming took 5 bases from V and 2 from J, leaving 19 bases between them. CDR3 region: CASSPSTGWATYEQYF. In DNA, the CDR3 is TGTGCCAGCAGCCCTTCGACAGGCTGGGCAACCTACGAGCAGTACTTC.